These T cell receptor beta chains were read from a single sample in a study of early T cells in non-severe SARS-CoV-2 infection. TCRdb reanalysed the 5' RACE reads using MiXCR and keeps one entry per CDR3 protein. The sample contains some 36,000 distinct CDR3 sequences, around 6.5% of which appear only once. The sample consisted of whole blood. The receptors were sampled from an adult who was a healthcare worker with PCR-confirmed SARS-CoV-2 infection or an uninfected control (not recorded which). CDR3s include the opening cysteine and the closing phenylalanine or tryptophan. The D gene is left open where the match is weak. The size of a clone is reported for some rows only, either as once, few or many, or as a class for expanded clones.

D: TRBD1; size: .; J: TRBJ1-5; V: TRBV18; length: 15; DNA: TGTGCCAGCTCACCAAGCCAGGGGGCGGGTCAGCCCCAGCATTTT; CDR3: CASSPSQGAGQPQHF
D: TRBD2; size: many; J: TRBJ2-3; V: TRBV7-7; length: 15; DNA: TGTGCCAGCAGCCCGGGGACTAGCGGGAGGAATACGCAGTATTTT; CDR3: CASSPGTSGRNTQYF
D: .; size: many; J: TRBJ2-5; V: TRBV12-2; length: 16; DNA: TGTGCAAGTCGCTTAGCGAGGCTAGCGGGATTGGAGACCCAGTACTTC; CDR3: CASRLARLAGLETQYF
D: .; size: many; J: TRBJ2-1; V: TRBV15; length: 14; DNA: TGTGCCACCAGCAGAGAGACCACGGGACCTTCCCATGTCTTC; CDR3: CATSRETTGPSHVF
D: TRBD2; size: few; J: TRBJ2-7; V: TRBV30; length: 13; DNA: TGTGCCTGGAGTGTACGACGGGGGGACCCGCAGTACTTC; CDR3: CAWSVRRGDPQYF
D: .; size: many; J: TRBJ1-4; V: TRBV12-3/TRBV12-4; length: 14; DNA: TGTGCCAGCAGCTTCGGGGGGTTCAATGAAAAACTGTTTTTT; CDR3: CASSFGGFNEKLFF
D: TRBD2; size: many; J: TRBJ2-2; V: TRBV7-6; length: 17; DNA: TGTGCCAGCAGCTTAGGTGGGACTAGCGCATACACCGGGGAGCTGTTTTTT; CDR3: CASSLGGTSAYTGELFF
D: .; size: many; J: TRBJ1-1; V: TRBV28; length: 13; DNA: TGTGCCAGCAGTTCCTCCCGGGGCCACGGAGCTTTCTTT; CDR3: CASSSSRGHGAFF
D: .; size: many; J: TRBJ2-5; V: TRBV12-3/TRBV12-4; length: 15; DNA: TGTGCCAGCAGTTACCGACCGGCGGTTCGAGAGACCCAGTACTTC; CDR3: CASSYRPAVRETQYF
D: .; size: .; J: TRBJ1-6; V: TRBV7-8; length: 15; DNA: TGTGCCAGCAGCTTAGATTCGCAGGTTAATTCACCCCTCCACTTT; CDR3: CASSLDSQVNSPLHF
D: .; size: many; J: TRBJ1-1; V: TRBV20-1; length: 14; DNA: TGCAGTGCCTACGGAATACAGGGTAACACTGAAGCTTTCTTT; CDR3: CSAYGIQGNTEAFF
D: TRBD2; size: many; J: TRBJ2-1; V: TRBV30; length: 14; DNA: TGTGCCTGGGGGCGACTAGCGGTGTACAATGAGCAGTTCTTC; CDR3: CAWGRLAVYNEQFF
D: .; size: many; J: TRBJ2-2; V: TRBV5-5; length: 16; DNA: TGTGCCAGCAGCCCTACCGGGGAAGGAGGCATCGGGGAGCTGTTTTTT; CDR3: CASSPTGEGGIGELFF
D: .; size: many; J: TRBJ1-1; V: TRBV20-1; length: 14; DNA: TGCAGTGCTAGTATGACCCTCCCGAACACTGAAGCTTTCTTT; CDR3: CSASMTLPNTEAFF
D: .; size: .; J: TRBJ1-1; V: TRBV5-1; length: 15; DNA: TGCGCCAGCAGCTTGGAGCAGGACGCGAACACTGAAGCTTTCTTT; CDR3: CASSLEQDANTEAFF
D: TRBD1; size: many; J: TRBJ2-3; V: TRBV29-1; length: 14; DNA: TGCAGCGTACGCGACAGGGGACCCACAGATACGCAGTATTTT; CDR3: CSVRDRGPTDTQYF
D: TRBD1; size: many; J: TRBJ2-3; V: TRBV12-3/TRBV12-4; length: 15; DNA: TGTGCCAGCACCCTGGACAGGGGAGGCACAGATACGCAGTATTTT; CDR3: CASTLDRGGTDTQYF
D: .; size: many; J: TRBJ1-6; V: TRBV28; length: 14; DNA: TGTGCCAGCAGTTTTGGGGCGATAAATTCACCCCTCCACTTT; CDR3: CASSFGAINSPLHF
D: .; size: many; J: TRBJ1-2; V: TRBV20-1; length: 12; DNA: TGCAGTGCTAGAGGGCAGGGCCATGGCTACACCTTC; CDR3: CSARGQGHGYTF
D: .; size: many; J: TRBJ2-3; V: TRBV7-9; length: 18; DNA: TGTGCCAGCAGCTTATGGGTCGGAGGCGGGACAACCCCAGATACGCAGTATTTT; CDR3: CASSLWVGGGTTPDTQYF
D: .; size: many; J: TRBJ1-1; V: TRBV30; length: 15; DNA: TGTGCCTGGAGTGCACCCCCCTGGGGACTACCTGAAGCTTTCTTT; CDR3: CAWSAPPWGLPEAFF
D: .; size: many; J: TRBJ1-1; V: TRBV6-1; length: 11; DNA: TGTGCCAGCAGTGTGTTGGGGGCCGCTTTCTTT; CDR3: CASSVLGAAFF
D: .; size: few; J: TRBJ2-1; V: TRBV28; length: 15; DNA: TGTGCCAGCACCCCTGTCGGAACGGGCTACAATGAGCAGTTCTTC; CDR3: CASTPVGTGYNEQFF
D: .; size: .; J: TRBJ1-2; V: TRBV11-2; length: 13; DNA: TGTGCCAGCAGCTTACAGGGCTTTAGTGGCTACACCTTC; CDR3: CASSLQGFSGYTF
D: .; size: many; J: TRBJ2-5; V: TRBV10-2; length: 11; DNA: TGCGCCACCGCGGATCAAGAGACCCAGTACTTC; CDR3: CATADQETQYF
D: TRBD2; size: .; J: TRBJ2-7; V: TRBV6-6; length: 15; DNA: TGTGCCAGCAGCCCAACTAGCGGGAGTCTCTACGAGCAGTACTTC; CDR3: CASSPTSGSLYEQYF
D: .; size: many; J: TRBJ1-5; V: TRBV28; length: 16; DNA: TGTGCCAGCAGTTCCACTTTGGGGGGCGGCAATCAGCCCCAGCATTTT; CDR3: CASSSTLGGGNQPQHF
D: TRBD1; size: few; J: TRBJ2-5; V: TRBV5-6; length: 16; DNA: TGTGCCAGCAGCTTGGGGACAGGGGTCGCTTCGGAGACCCAGTACTTC; CDR3: CASSLGTGVASETQYF
D: TRBD1; size: many; J: TRBJ2-3; V: TRBV10-3; length: 18; DNA: TGTGCCATCAGTGAGCATACAGGGGGCGCAAGGGGGACAGATACGCAGTATTTT; CDR3: CAISEHTGGARGTDTQYF
D: .; size: .; J: TRBJ2-7; V: TRBV28; length: 15; DNA: TGTGCCAGCATTTTTGGTGCGGGGACGGGGTACGAGCAGTACTTC; CDR3: CASIFGAGTGYEQYF
D: .; size: many; J: TRBJ2-1; V: TRBV7-9; length: 12; DNA: TGTGCCAGCAGCCAGCCGAAGGGTGTGCAGTTCTTC; CDR3: CASSQPKGVQFF
D: TRBD2; size: many; J: TRBJ2-1; V: TRBV20-1; length: 19; DNA: TGCAGTGCTATGGGGGAGTCTGGACTAGCGGGAGTTGTGGAGAATGAGCAGTTCTTC; CDR3: CSAMGESGLAGVVENEQFF
D: TRBD1; size: many; J: TRBJ1-5; V: TRBV12-3/TRBV12-4; length: 15; DNA: TGTGCCAGCAGTGGGACAGGGGGCGTAGGACAGCCCCAGCATTTT; CDR3: CASSGTGGVGQPQHF
D: .; size: many; J: TRBJ1-1; V: TRBV9; length: 15; DNA: TGTGCCAGCAGCCCATACCTGGGGATGAACACTGAAGCTTTCTTT; CDR3: CASSPYLGMNTEAFF
D: TRBD2; size: many; J: TRBJ2-1; V: TRBV18; length: 16; DNA: TGTGCCAGCTCACCCTATCCCGGGACTAGTGGAAATGAGCAGTTCTTC; CDR3: CASSPYPGTSGNEQFF
D: .; size: many; J: TRBJ2-1; V: TRBV2; length: 11; DNA: TGTGCCAGCCGTAGCTACAATGAGCAGTTCTTC; CDR3: CASRSYNEQFF
D: TRBD1; size: many; J: TRBJ1-5; V: TRBV28; length: 14; DNA: TGTGCCAGCAGCAGAGGGGACAGAAATCAGCCCCAGCATTTT; CDR3: CASSRGDRNQPQHF
D: .; size: .; J: TRBJ1-5; V: TRBV4-1; length: 15; DNA: TGCGCCAGCAGCCCCCTGATTAATAGCAATCAGCCCCAGCATTTT; CDR3: CASSPLINSNQPQHF
D: TRBD2; size: few; J: TRBJ2-7; V: TRBV6-8; length: 16; DNA: TGTGCCAGCAGTTACTCGACTAGCGGGAGGGCCTACGAGCAGTACTTC; CDR3: CASSYSTSGRAYEQYF
D: .; size: many; J: TRBJ2-3; V: TRBV19; length: 16; DNA: TGTGCCAGTAGTATAGACTCTCTAGTTCTTCCAGATACGCAGTATTTT; CDR3: CASSIDSLVLPDTQYF
D: .; size: many; J: TRBJ1-5; V: TRBV19; length: 17; DNA: TGTGCCAGTACCGAAAAGAGGGGAGGGAATAGCAATCAGCCCCAGCATTTT; CDR3: CASTEKRGGNSNQPQHF
D: .; size: many; J: TRBJ2-5; V: TRBV12-3/TRBV12-4; length: 13; DNA: TGTGCCAGCAGTAACAGGGAACAAGAGACCCAGTACTTC; CDR3: CASSNREQETQYF
D: TRBD1; size: .; J: TRBJ2-7; V: TRBV28; length: 14; DNA: TGTGCCAGCAGCTCCGGGACAGGGATCTACGAGCAGTACTTC; CDR3: CASSSGTGIYEQYF
D: .; size: few; J: TRBJ1-1; V: TRBV7-8; length: 16; DNA: TGTGCCAGCAGCTTAGGCGGTTGGGTCTCGAACACTGAAGCTTTCTTT; CDR3: CASSLGGWVSNTEAFF
D: TRBD2; size: .; J: TRBJ2-3; V: TRBV30; length: 18; DNA: TGTGCCTGGAGTCCCACCACGATGACTAGCGGGAGCACAGATACGCAGTATTTT; CDR3: CAWSPTTMTSGSTDTQYF
D: .; size: many; J: TRBJ2-2; V: TRBV6-1; length: 14; DNA: TGTGCCAGCAGTGAAGGGACACACACCGGGGAGCTGTTTTTT; CDR3: CASSEGTHTGELFF
D: TRBD1; size: many; J: TRBJ2-7; V: TRBV20-1; length: 13; DNA: TGCAGTGCCGTGGGACAGGGGGCGACCGAGCAGTACTTC; CDR3: CSAVGQGATEQYF
D: .; size: once; J: TRBJ2-7; V: TRBV6-5; length: 14; DNA: TGTGCCAGCAAACGACAGGCGGCCTCCTACGAGCAGTACTTC; CDR3: CASKRQAASYEQYF
D: TRBD2; size: .; J: TRBJ2-1; V: TRBV7-6; length: 14; DNA: TGTGCCAGCAGCCCCGGGACTAGCCTCGATGAGCAGTTCTTC; CDR3: CASSPGTSLDEQFF